Listed below are T cell receptor beta chains from one sample, sequenced in a study of CD8+ T cells in alopecia areata. Generated by immunoSEQ multiplex PCR, the TCRdb table keeps only in-frame clones and is missing some. The sample includes about 76,000 clones, around 60% seen only once; the top ten take 20% to 30%. This material consisted of CD8+ T cells sorted from blood, taken at week 24, from a patient treated with tofacitinib. The receptors derive from a human donor with alopecia areata. Both conserved end residues are part of each CDR3. Each record gives: V gene, D gene, clone size, J gene, CDR3 protein, CDR3 DNA. A D gene is named only where the DNA matches it firmly. Size is stated for part of the rows, as once, few or many counts, or as a class when the clone is expanded.

v_call: TRBV30; d_call: TRBD1; clone_size: -; j_call: TRBJ2-7; cdr3_aa: CAWRTGQGAYEQYF; cdr3_nt: TGTGCCTGGAGAACTGGACAGGGGGCCTACGAGCAGTACTTC
v_call: TRBV9; d_call: -; clone_size: -; j_call: TRBJ1-5; cdr3_aa: CASSVARLGASNQPQHF; cdr3_nt: TGTGCCAGCAGCGTAGCTCGATTGGGGGCGAGCAATCAGCCCCAGCATTTT
v_call: TRBV29-1; d_call: TRBD2; clone_size: -; j_call: TRBJ2-1; cdr3_aa: CSVEGLVAGVYNEQFF; cdr3_nt: TGCAGCGTTGAGGGTTTGGTAGCGGGAGTATACAATGAGCAGTTCTTC
v_call: TRBV19; d_call: TRBD2; clone_size: -; j_call: TRBJ2-2; cdr3_aa: CASMPSGRADTGELFF; cdr3_nt: TGTGCCAGTATGCCTAGCGGGAGGGCGGACACCGGGGAGCTGTTTTTT
v_call: TRBV13; d_call: -; clone_size: -; j_call: TRBJ1-2; cdr3_aa: CASSLAGSFGYTF; cdr3_nt: TGTGCCAGCAGCCTCGCGGGCAGCTTTGGCTACACCTTC
v_call: TRBV4-3; d_call: -; clone_size: few; j_call: TRBJ2-1; cdr3_aa: CASSPSYSRLYNEQFF; cdr3_nt: TGCGCCAGCAGCCCCTCCTACTCGAGATTATACAATGAGCAGTTCTTC
v_call: TRBV5-1; d_call: TRBD1; clone_size: -; j_call: TRBJ1-1; cdr3_aa: CASSHRGNTEAFF; cdr3_nt: TGCGCCAGCAGCCACAGGGGGAACACTGAAGCTTTCTTT
v_call: TRBV15; d_call: -; clone_size: -; j_call: TRBJ2-1; cdr3_aa: CATSVGAEQFF; cdr3_nt: TGTGCCACCAGCGTCGGGGCTGAGCAGTTCTTC
v_call: TRBV30; d_call: -; clone_size: -; j_call: TRBJ2-1; cdr3_aa: CAWGVSRDNEQFF; cdr3_nt: TGTGCCTGGGGGGTCAGTCGGGACAATGAGCAGTTCTTC
v_call: TRBV6-4; d_call: TRBD2; clone_size: -; j_call: TRBJ2-5; cdr3_aa: CASSDYGLAGETQYF; cdr3_nt: TGTGCCAGCAGTGACTACGGACTAGCGGGAGAGACCCAGTACTTC
v_call: TRBV5-1; d_call: TRBD1; clone_size: -; j_call: TRBJ1-1; cdr3_aa: CASSETTGITEAFF; cdr3_nt: TGCGCCAGCAGCGAGACGACAGGGATCACTGAAGCTTTCTTT
v_call: TRBV29-1; d_call: -; clone_size: -; j_call: TRBJ1-1; cdr3_aa: CNVLGGIMNTEAFF; cdr3_nt: TGCAACGTTTTGGGGGGGATAATGAACACTGAAGCTTTCTTT
v_call: TRBV15; d_call: -; clone_size: once; j_call: TRBJ2-7; cdr3_aa: CATSSTLSVAYEQYF; cdr3_nt: TGTGCCACCAGCAGTACCCTTAGCGTCGCCTACGAGCAGTACTTC
v_call: TRBV7-3; d_call: -; clone_size: -; j_call: TRBJ2-2; cdr3_aa: CASSLSGGQVDTGELFF; cdr3_nt: TGTGCCAGCAGCTTATCTGGGGGTCAAGTGGACACCGGGGAGCTGTTTTTT
v_call: TRBV5-1; d_call: -; clone_size: -; j_call: TRBJ1-1; cdr3_aa: CASKRVGSGTEAFF; cdr3_nt: TGCGCCAGCAAACGGGTGGGGAGTGGGACTGAAGCTTTCTTT
v_call: TRBV7-8; d_call: TRBD2; clone_size: once; j_call: TRBJ2-7; cdr3_aa: CASSLPSTGTSGRTAYEQYF; cdr3_nt: TGTGCCAGCAGCTTACCCTCAACCGGGACTAGCGGGAGGACCGCCTACGAGCAGTACTTC
v_call: TRBV13; d_call: -; clone_size: once; j_call: TRBJ2-7; cdr3_aa: CASSEFSAPGTTYEQYF; cdr3_nt: TGTGCCAGCAGTGAATTTTCGGCTCCCGGGACAACGTACGAGCAGTACTTC
v_call: TRBV5-5; d_call: TRBD2; clone_size: -; j_call: TRBJ2-7; cdr3_aa: CASSFAGGPSDEQYF; cdr3_nt: TGTGCCAGCAGCTTTGCGGGGGGGCCCAGCGACGAGCAGTACTTC
v_call: TRBV28; d_call: TRBD2; clone_size: -; j_call: TRBJ2-3; cdr3_aa: CASSLLTSGSSDTQYF; cdr3_nt: TGTGCCAGCAGTCTTTTGACTAGCGGGAGCTCAGATACGCAGTATTTT
v_call: TRBV4-3; d_call: -; clone_size: -; j_call: TRBJ1-2; cdr3_aa: CASSQDFRDYGYTF; cdr3_nt: TGCGCCAGCAGCCAAGATTTTAGGGACTATGGCTACACCTTC
v_call: TRBV5-4; d_call: -; clone_size: -; j_call: TRBJ2-3; cdr3_aa: CASSLYGVTDTQYF; cdr3_nt: TGTGCCAGCAGCCTGTATGGGGTCACAGATACGCAGTATTTT
v_call: TRBV28; d_call: TRBD1; clone_size: -; j_call: TRBJ2-7; cdr3_aa: CAINAWDRVYEQYF; cdr3_nt: TGTGCCATCAATGCCTGGGACAGGGTGTACGAGCAGTACTTC
v_call: TRBV9; d_call: TRBD2; clone_size: -; j_call: TRBJ2-7; cdr3_aa: CASSGGTSGAYEQYF; cdr3_nt: TGTGCCAGCAGCGGCGGGACTAGCGGGGCCTACGAGCAGTACTTC
v_call: TRBV2; d_call: -; clone_size: -; j_call: TRBJ2-5; cdr3_aa: CASSERLGHPPSETQYF; cdr3_nt: TGTGCCAGCAGTGAGCGTTTGGGCCACCCGCCCAGCGAGACCCAGTACTTC
v_call: TRBV4-3; d_call: -; clone_size: -; j_call: TRBJ2-7; cdr3_aa: CASSQVGRRQTYEQYF; cdr3_nt: TGCGCCAGCAGCCAAGTGGGGCGGAGACAGACTTACGAGCAGTACTTC
v_call: TRBV7-9; d_call: TRBD1; clone_size: -; j_call: TRBJ1-2; cdr3_aa: CASSIDRVYYGYTF; cdr3_nt: TGTGCCAGCAGCATAGACAGGGTATACTATGGCTACACCTTC
v_call: TRBV5-6; d_call: TRBD1; clone_size: -; j_call: TRBJ2-7; cdr3_aa: CASSLLGQGDHEQYF; cdr3_nt: TGTGCCAGCAGCTTGCTGGGACAGGGTGATCACGAGCAGTACTTC
v_call: TRBV6-4; d_call: TRBD2; clone_size: few; j_call: TRBJ2-7; cdr3_aa: CASSYSTSGSYEQYF; cdr3_nt: TGTGCCAGCAGTTACTCGACTAGCGGGAGTTACGAGCAGTACTTC
v_call: TRBV4-1; d_call: -; clone_size: -; j_call: TRBJ1-1; cdr3_aa: CASSPFGPGATEAFF; cdr3_nt: TGCGCCAGCAGCCCTTTTGGACCCGGGGCCACTGAAGCTTTCTTT
v_call: TRBV4-3; d_call: -; clone_size: -; j_call: TRBJ1-1; cdr3_aa: CASSQDVTNTEAFF; cdr3_nt: TGCGCCAGCAGCCAAGACGTAACGAACACTGAAGCTTTCTTT
v_call: TRBV7-8; d_call: -; clone_size: -; j_call: TRBJ2-3; cdr3_aa: CASSLAWGANADTQYF; cdr3_nt: TGTGCCAGCAGCTTAGCTTGGGGAGCCAACGCAGATACGCAGTATTTT